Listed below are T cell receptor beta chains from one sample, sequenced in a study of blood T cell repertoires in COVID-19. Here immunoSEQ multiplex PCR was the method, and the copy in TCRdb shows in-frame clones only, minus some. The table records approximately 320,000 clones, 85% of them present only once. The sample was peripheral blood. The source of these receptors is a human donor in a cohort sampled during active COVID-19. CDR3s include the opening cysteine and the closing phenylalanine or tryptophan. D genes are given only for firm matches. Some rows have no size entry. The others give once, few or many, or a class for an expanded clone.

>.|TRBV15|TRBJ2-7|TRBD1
TGTGCCACCAGCAGCACCGGGACAGGACATTACGAGCAGTACTTC
CATSSTGTGHYEQYF
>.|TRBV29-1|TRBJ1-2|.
TGCAGCGTTAGGGGCAGCATCTATGGCTACACCTTC
CSVRGSIYGYTF
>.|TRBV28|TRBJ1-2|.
TGTGCCAGCTGTGACCCGGCCCACAGATTTACGTATGGCTACACCTTC
CASCDPAHRFTYGYTF
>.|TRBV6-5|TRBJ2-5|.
TGTGCCAGCAGTTATACTACGACAGGTTTGGAGACCCAGTACTTC
CASSYTTTGLETQYF
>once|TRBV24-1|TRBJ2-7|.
TGTGCCACCAGTGTCCGCGGCGCCTACGAGCAGTACTTC
CATSVRGAYEQYF
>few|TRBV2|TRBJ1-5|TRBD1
TGTGCCAGCGGGGAAGGACAGGGAGGTCGGAGGGGCAATCAGCCCCAGCATTTT
CASGEGQGGRRGNQPQHF
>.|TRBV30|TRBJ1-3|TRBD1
TGTGCCTGGAGTACAGGGGTAAGGGTCTCTGGAAACACCATATATTTT
CAWSTGVRVSGNTIYF
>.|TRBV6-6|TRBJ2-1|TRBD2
TGTGCCAGCAGTCGAGCGGGAGGTTCCTCCTACAATGAGCAGTTCTTC
CASSRAGGSSYNEQFF
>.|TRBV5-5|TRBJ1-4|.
TGTGCCAGCAGCTTGGGACTCGGGTATAATGAAAAACTGTTTTTT
CASSLGLGYNEKLFF
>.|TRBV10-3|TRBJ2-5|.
TGTGCCATCAGTGAAGGAGGGGAGACCCAGTACTTC
CAISEGGETQYF
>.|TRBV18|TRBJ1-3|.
TGTGCCAGCTTCCTAGGGGCTGGAAACACCATATATTTT
CASFLGAGNTIYF
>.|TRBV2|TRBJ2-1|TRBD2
TGTGCCAGCAGTGGTCCGCTAGCGGGGGGAAACAATGAGCAGTTCTTC
CASSGPLAGGNNEQFF
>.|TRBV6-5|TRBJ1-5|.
TGTGCCAGCATCGTGACAAGGACAAGCAATCAGCCCCAGCATTTT
CASIVTRTSNQPQHF
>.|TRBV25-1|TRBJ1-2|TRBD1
TGTGCCAGCAGTGAACAGACAGGGAATTATGGCTACACCTTC
CASSEQTGNYGYTF
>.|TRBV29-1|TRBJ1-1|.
TGCAGCGTTGCGGGCACTGAAGCTTTCTTT
CSVAGTEAFF
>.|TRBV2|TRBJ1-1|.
TGTGCCAGCATAACGGGCCGCGCTGGTGGGAGGACTGAAGCTTTCTTT
CASITGRAGGRTEAFF
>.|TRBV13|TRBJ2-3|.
TGTGCCAGCAGCGCCAGTATCCCTAGCACAGATACGCAGTATTTT
CASSASIPSTDTQYF
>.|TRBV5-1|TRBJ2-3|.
TGCGCCAGCAGCGAGCAGCCGGGGATTAAGGCACAGATAGGGCAGTATTTT
CASSEQPGIKAQIGQYF
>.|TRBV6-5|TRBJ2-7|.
TGTGCCAGCAGTTACTTTAGGGGGAGCTCCTACGAGCAGTACTTC
CASSYFRGSSYEQYF
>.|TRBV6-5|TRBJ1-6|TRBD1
TGTGCCAGCCAATCGGGACAGGGGTATAATTCACCCCTCCACTTT
CASQSGQGYNSPLHF
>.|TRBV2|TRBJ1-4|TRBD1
TGTGCCAGCAGTAGACAGGGGGTGATAGGTGAAAAACTGTTTTTT
CASSRQGVIGEKLFF
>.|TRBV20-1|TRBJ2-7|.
TGCAGTGCTAGTTCGGGGAAACTCGAGCAGTACTTC
CSASSGKLEQYF
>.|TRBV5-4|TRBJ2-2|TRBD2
TGTGCCAGCAGCTTGGTTAGGACTAGCGGGGGAAACACCGGGGAGCTGTTTTTT
CASSLVRTSGGNTGELFF
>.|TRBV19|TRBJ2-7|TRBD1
TGTGCCACCCGGGACAGGGGGCGAGAGCAGTACTTC
CATRDRGREQYF
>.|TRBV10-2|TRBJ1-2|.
TGCGCCAGCCACACAGGTGTAAACTATGGCTACACCTTC
CASHTGVNYGYTF
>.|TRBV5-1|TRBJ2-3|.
TGCGCCAGCAGCCTTAGCGGAGTCACAGATACGCAGTATTTT
CASSLSGVTDTQYF
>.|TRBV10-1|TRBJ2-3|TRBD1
TGCGCCAGCAGTAATAAAGGGACAGGGGGTGCGGATACGCAGTATTTT
CASSNKGTGGADTQYF
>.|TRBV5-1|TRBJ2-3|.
TGCGCCAGCAGCTCCCGTACCGAAGAGGTCCGCTTCACAGATACGCAGTATTTT
CASSSRTEEVRFTDTQYF
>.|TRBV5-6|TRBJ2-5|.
TGTGCCAGCAGCTTGCGGCTATCAGGACAAGAGACCCAGTACTTC
CASSLRLSGQETQYF
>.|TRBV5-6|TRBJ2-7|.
TGTGCCAGCAGCTTGGAGGCGGGTTCCTACGAGCAGTACTTC
CASSLEAGSYEQYF
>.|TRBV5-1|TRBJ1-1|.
TGCGCCAGCAGCTTGCCCGGCACTGAAGCTTTCTTT
CASSLPGTEAFF
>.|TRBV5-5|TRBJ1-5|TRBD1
TGTGCCAGCAGCTTATACGGGACAGGCAATCAGCCCCAGCATTTT
CASSLYGTGNQPQHF
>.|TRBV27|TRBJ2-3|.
TGTGCCAGCAGGTTAGGACGGGGGACAGATACGCAGTATTTT
CASRLGRGTDTQYF
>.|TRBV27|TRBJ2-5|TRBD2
TGTGCCAGCAGTTCTCCTCTAGCGGAAGAGACCCAGTACTTC
CASSSPLAEETQYF
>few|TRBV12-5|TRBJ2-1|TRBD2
TGTGCTAGTGGTTTGAGACTAGCGGGGAACAATGAGCAGTTCTTC
CASGLRLAGNNEQFF
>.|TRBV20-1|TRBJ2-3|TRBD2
TGCAGTGCTAGTTCTAGTAGCGGGGTCACAGATACGCAGTATTTT
CSASSSSGVTDTQYF
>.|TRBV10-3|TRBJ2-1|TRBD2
TGTGCCATCAGTGAGTCGGCCAGGGGAAGCGGGGGGGTCTACAATGAGCAGTTCTTC
CAISESARGSGGVYNEQFF
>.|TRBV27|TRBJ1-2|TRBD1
TGTGCCAGCAGGACAGGGGGCCGTGGCTACACCTTC
CASRTGGRGYTF
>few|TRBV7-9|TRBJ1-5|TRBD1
TGTGCCAGCAGCACTACAGGGGGAAGCAATCAGCCCCAGCATTTT
CASSTTGGSNQPQHF
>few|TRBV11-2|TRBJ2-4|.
TGTGCCAGCAGCTCCAGACCGATTCAGGGTAGCCAAAACATTCAGTACTTC
CASSSRPIQGSQNIQYF
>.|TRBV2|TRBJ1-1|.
TGTGCCAGCAACCCACAGACGTTGAACACTGAAGCTTTCTTT
CASNPQTLNTEAFF
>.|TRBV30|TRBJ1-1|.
TGTGCCTGGAAGCGGCAGTTGAACACTGAAGCTTTCTTT
CAWKRQLNTEAFF
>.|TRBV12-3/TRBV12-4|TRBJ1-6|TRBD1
TGTGCCAGCAGTTTTTGGCAGGGGGAGCCCCTCCACTTT
CASSFWQGEPLHF
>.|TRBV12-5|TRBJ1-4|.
TGTGCTAGTGGTTTGGAGGGGGAAAAACTGTTTTTT
CASGLEGEKLFF
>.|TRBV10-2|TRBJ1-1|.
TGCGCCAGCAGTGAGTCGACAATGAACACTGAAGCTTTCTTT
CASSESTMNTEAFF
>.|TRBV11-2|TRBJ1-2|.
TGTGCCAGCAGCGGCCGGGACAAGCCCTATGGCTACACCTTC
CASSGRDKPYGYTF
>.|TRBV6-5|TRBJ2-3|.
TGTGCCAGCAAGTGGACGTCAGGGTACGATACGCAGTATTTT
CASKWTSGYDTQYF
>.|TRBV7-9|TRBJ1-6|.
TGTGCCAGCAGCTTGGACTCCAGGCCCCTCCACTTT
CASSLDSRPLHF
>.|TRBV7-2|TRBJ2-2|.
TGTGCCAGCAGCCCCCCACAAACACCGTACACCGGGGAGCTGTTTTTT
CASSPPQTPYTGELFF
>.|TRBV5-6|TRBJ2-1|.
TGTGCCAGCAGCACCAGGGGATACCGCTACAATGAGCAGTTCTTC
CASSTRGYRYNEQFF
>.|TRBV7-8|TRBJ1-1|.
TGTGCCAGCAGCCCCTCCCGGGACACTGAAGCTTTCTTT
CASSPSRDTEAFF
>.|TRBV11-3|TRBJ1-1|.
TGTGCCAGCAGCTATGAGGTGGACACTGAAGCTTTCTTT
CASSYEVDTEAFF
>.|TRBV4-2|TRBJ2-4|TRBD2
TGTGCCAGCAGCCCAGATGGCGGGGAGGGCATTCAGTACTTC
CASSPDGGEGIQYF